This TCR beta chain was identified during a study of blood T cell repertoires in COVID-19. On the study more broadly: Researchers got acute and convalescent COVID-19 samples from the United States, Italy and Spain.

Between the trimmed V and J ends, which lost 5 bases and 4 bases, there was a span of 13 bases. CDR1 is MGHRA and CDR2 is YSYEKL in the germline V gene. The CDR3 length is 14 residues. Authors' processing steps: Estimated nucleated cell counts came from reference gene primer amplification. Clones were read by immunoSEQ multiplex PCR, and TCRdb kept only the in-frame ones, dropping some. The V and J calls and clone size come from that table; D and trimming were worked out from the DNA. The repertoire holds 40,000 to 65,000 clones, roughly four fifths seen once, with around 15% in the top ten. Sequencing was carried out using peripheral blood. The sequence derives from a human donor in a cohort sampled during active COVID-19. The chain is built from TRBV4-1 and TRBJ2-3; D might be TRBD1 (6 bases). Written as DNA, the CDR3 is TGCGCCAGCAGCGTAACCGGGACACCAGATACGCAGTATTTT. This encodes CASSVTGTPDTQYF.